What follows are 23 T cell receptor beta chains derived from one specimen sequenced in a study of shared clonotypes between healthy human individuals (dated by TCRdb to 2018 to 2021). The protocol used for the library was the immunoSEQ multiplex PCR assay. TCRdb's version of the immuneACCESS table is confined to in-frame rearrangements and falls short of the full clone set. An unresolved V gene accounts for under half of the shortfall where checked; the remainder is of unknown origin. The sample table holds around 2,000,000 clones, of which approximately 94% were seen once. Roughly 1.2% of the sample comes from the top ten. For the CD8 naive samples, CD45RO-negative cells were positively selected for CCR7, yielding a CD45RA+CCR7+ population from which TemRA cells were excluded. The sample taken for sequencing was naive CD8+ T cells sorted from blood. The cell subset or site label corresponds to: CD45RA+CCR7+. These receptors all come from a man aged 18 to 29 in good health.

The chain recombines TRBV7-9 with TRBJ1-1, with D tentatively TRBD1 (5 bases). Trimming removed 4 bases from V and 4 bases from J, with 13 bases in between. Germline-derived CDR1 and CDR2 are SEHNR and FQNEAQ (reference sequence). There are 14 residues in the CDR3. CDR3 in amino acids: CASSSQGGGTEAFF. The CDR3 DNA reads as TGTGCCAGCAGCTCCCAGGGTGGTGGCACTGAAGCTTTCTTT.

Regarding this clone: In the same sample, other DNA sequences code for this CDR3. The genes are TRBV5-4 and TRBJ2-7; TRBD1 aligns across 7 bases. Per germline, CDR1 SGHNT and CDR2 YYREEE (reference sequence). With 2 bases clipped from V and 2 bases from J, the junction kept 4 bases outside the gene matches. The CDR3 is 14 amino acids. CDR3 in DNA: TGTGCCAGCAGCTTCTGGGACAGAGCCTACGAGCAGTACTTC. Protein sequence: CASSFWDRAYEQYF.

The chain uses TRBV5-4 and TRBJ1-3; 9 bases match TRBD1. V lost 0 bases and J lost 6; bases outside the gene matches: 4. The germline gives CDR1 SGHNT, CDR2 YYREEE (reference sequence). The CDR3 is 15 amino acids. The CDR3 DNA reads as TGTGCCAGCAGCTTGGACAGGGGGCCTGAAAACACCATATATTTT. As protein: CASSLDRGPENTIYF.

The chain recombines TRBV14 with TRBJ2-1; 8 bases agree with TRBD2. Trimming at V came to 1 base and at J to 7 bases, leaving 15 bases not matched to a gene. This CDR3 comprises 18 residues. The germline V gene encodes CDR1 SGHDN and CDR2 FVKESK. The CDR3 protein is CASSQGPRTGRAQNEQFF. In DNA, the CDR3 is TGTGCCAGCAGCCAAGGTCCTAGGACCGGGAGGGCCCAGAATGAGCAGTTCTTC.

The chain joins TRBV27 to TRBJ2-1, with 10 bases identical to TRBD2. This CDR3 is 18 amino acids long. V lost 0 bases to trimming and J lost 2 bases; unmatched junction nucleotides: 7. From germline, CDR1 is MNHEY and CDR2 SMNVEV (reference sequence). CDR3 sequence reads: CASSLSLAGANPYNEQFF. The CDR3 region has the DNA TGTGCCAGCAGTTTATCCCTAGCGGGAGCGAATCCCTACAATGAGCAGTTCTTC.

This chain uses TRBV7-9 with TRBJ1-5; D remains unclear. With 1 base removed from V and 7 bases from J, the gap between germline ends came to 11 bases. CDR3 length: 14 amino acids. Germline V lookup: CDR1 SEHNR, CDR2 FQNEAQ (reference sequence). The CDR3 loop reads CASSLGFLEQPQHF. CDR3 sequence (DNA): TGTGCCAGCAGCTTAGGGTTTCTGGAACAGCCCCAGCATTTT. The full variable domain, with the rest looked up from reference TRBV7-9 and TRBJ1-5, is DTGVSQNPRHKITKRGQNVTFRCDPISEHNRLYWYRQTLGQGPEFLTYFQNEAQLEKSRLLSDRFSAERPKGSFSTLEIQRTEQGDSAMYLCASSLGFLEQPQHFGDGTRLSIL.

The chain uses TRBV9 and TRBJ2-3; 8 bases are a match to TRBD2. Losses at the gene ends were 7 bases for V and 5 bases for J; bases not matched to a gene: 15. This CDR3 is built from 16 residues. Germline loops: CDR1 SGDLS, CDR2 YYNGEE. DNA of the CDR3: TGTGCCAGCGGACTGCCGGCGCGGGAGGTCTTAGATACGCAGTATTTT. It encodes CASGLPAREVLDTQYF.

CDR3 in DNA: TGCGCCAGCAGTCCCACTAACACTAAGGTAGACCATGAAAAACTGTTTTTT. Amino acid sequence: CASSPTNTKVDHEKLFF. The chain uses TRBV4-1 and TRBJ1-4, with D uncertain. Germline loops: CDR1 MGHRA, CDR2 YSYEKL. With 6 bases removed from V and 6 bases from J, the gap between germline ends came to 23 bases. The CDR3 consists of 17 residues.

The CDR3 DNA is TGTGCCAGCAGTTTACAGGACAGAATAGGGGCTTTCTTT. This encodes CASSLQDRIGAFF. The gene calls are TRBV28 and TRBJ1-1; possibly TRBD1 for D (6 bases). V dropped 2 bases and J dropped 11 bases, with 15 bases sitting between them. Germline values: CDR1 MDHEN, CDR2 SYDVKM. This CDR3 has 13 amino acids.

The chain links TRBV27 to TRBJ2-7; the match to TRBD1 covers 12 bases. This CDR3 region has 16 residues. V was pared by 2 bases and J by 5 bases, with 7 bases of the junction left unmatched. The germline CDR1 and CDR2 sequences are MNHEY and SMNVEV (reference sequence). CDR3 in DNA: TGTGCCAGCAGTTTAGGGACCGGGACAGGGGGCAACGAGCAGTACTTC. Its protein product is CASSLGTGTGGNEQYF.

This sequence joins TRBV9 and TRBJ1-5, with D hard to call. Trimming pared 0 bases from V and 2 bases from J, leaving 9 bases between. The CDR3 loop spans 15 amino acids. The germline V gene has CDR1 SGDLS and CDR2 YYNGEE. The CDR3 is CASSVGPSGNQPQHF. DNA for the CDR3: TGTGCCAGCAGCGTAGGTCCCTCGGGCAATCAGCCCCAGCATTTT.

The V and J genes are TRBV4-1 and TRBJ1-2, with no clear D. The CDR3 covers 13 residues. Trimming cost V 3 bases and J 4 bases, with 9 bases left between them. CDR1 and CDR2 from the germline V gene are MGHRA and YSYEKL. The CDR3 sequence: CASSQDRSYGYTF. For the CDR3, the DNA is TGCGCCAGCAGCCAGGACCGCAGCTATGGCTACACCTTC.

The CDR3 protein is CASSASGTTFYEQYF. The CDR3 DNA reads as TGTGCCAGCAGTGCCTCCGGGACAACCTTTTACGAGCAGTACTTC. V is TRBV6-5 and J is TRBJ2-7, with D possibly TRBD1 on 6 matching bases. V lost 5 bases and J lost 4, with 18 bases in between. The germline V gene encodes CDR1 MNHEY and CDR2 SVGAGI. CDR3 length: 15 amino acids.

This clone has only one observation. This chain uses TRBV28 with TRBJ2-3; the match to TRBD2 covers 9 bases. J lost 4 bases, V lost 6 bases, and 8 bases had no gene match. This CDR3 contains 15 residues. CDR1 MDHEN and CDR2 SYDVKM come from the germline V gene. The CDR3 bases are TGTGCCAGCAGCGGCCGCGGGGGGGGCTCAGATACGCAGTATTTT. Translated: CASSGRGGGSDTQYF. Full variable domain (outside the CDR3, taken from reference TRBV28 and TRBJ2-3): DVKVTQSSRYLVKRTGEKVFLECVQDMDHENMFWYRQDPGLGLRLIYFSYDVKMKEKGDIPEGYSVSREKKERFSLILESASTNQTSMYLCASSGRGGGSDTQYFGPGTRLTVL.

The V and J genes are TRBV27 and TRBJ1-6; perhaps TRBD1 as D (6 bases). The CDR3 loop spans 15 amino acids. Between the trimmed V and J ends, which lost 3 bases and 5 bases, there was a span of 11 bases. Germline assignment: CDR1 MNHEY and CDR2 SMNVEV (reference sequence). The CDR3 region has the DNA TGTGCCAGCAGTTTCGGGTCAGGGGATAATTCACCCCTCCACTTT. Translating it yields CASSFGSGDNSPLHF.

The chain couples TRBV27 to TRBJ1-2, with TRBD1 identical over 7 bases. After removal of 6 bases from V and 6 bases from J, the junction contained 7 bases not matched to a gene. This CDR3 spans 13 amino acids. Germline V gives CDR1 MNHEY, CDR2 SMNVEV (reference sequence). The CDR3 DNA sequence: TGTGCCAGCAGCTTGACAGGGTTTAATGGCTACACCTTC. Protein: CASSLTGFNGYTF.

V gene TRBV5-1 combines with J gene TRBJ1-2; 9 positions agree with TRBD1. CDR3 length: 15 residues. Germline assignment: CDR1 SGHRS and CDR2 YFSETQ. Trimming cost V 4 bases and J 2 bases; bases outside gene matches: 6. The DNA for the CDR3 is TGCGCCAGCAGCACAAAGGGACAGGGCAACTATGGCTACACCTTC. It specifies CASSTKGQGNYGYTF.

The J gene is TRBJ1-5, the V gene TRBV2; D gene ambiguous. Germline CDR1 and CDR2: SNHLY and FYNNEI. CDR3 length: 15 residues. Trimming took off 3 bases at V and 1 base at J, with 10 bases between the two ends. This chain's CDR3 is CASSDSTLSNQPQHF. CDR3 sequence (DNA): TGTGCCAGCAGTGACTCCACCCTGAGCAATCAGCCCCAGCATTTT.

The chain combines TRBV10-3 with TRBJ2-7; D ambiguous. Trimming took 10 bases from V and 0 from J, leaving 19 bases between them. The germline CDR1 and CDR2 sequences are ENHRY and SYGVKD. The CDR3 runs to 15 residues. In DNA, the CDR3 is TGTGCCACCACGGCGGTCGGCTCCGACTCCTACGAGCAGTACTTC. Translated, it gives CATTAVGSDSYEQYF.

The chain is built from TRBV5-6 and TRBJ2-1; 7 bases are shared with TRBD1. Germline CDR1 SGHDT, CDR2 YYEEEE. The CDR3 length is 15 residues. V shed 4 bases, J shed 4 bases, and the junction held 8 bases outside the gene matches. The CDR3 here is CASSGGQDPYNEQFF. For the CDR3, the DNA is TGTGCCAGCAGCGGAGGACAGGACCCTTACAATGAGCAGTTCTTC.

Details on this clone: This specimen includes other DNA sequences encoding the same CDR3. The chain is built from TRBV5-6 and TRBJ2-7; D is unresolved. The CDR3 sequence is 14 residues long. The germline V gene has CDR1 SGHDT and CDR2 YYEEEE. V was cut by 1 base and J by 2 bases, with 10 bases left in between. The CDR3 DNA sequence: TGTGCCAGCAGCTTGAAGGGTGCGACCTACGAGCAGTACTTC. This translates into CASSLKGATYEQYF. The variable domain in full, with the rest retrieved from reference TRBV5-6 and TRBJ2-7, is DAGVTQSPTHLIKTRGQQVTLRCSPKSGHDTVSWYQQALGQGPQFIFQYYEEEERQRGNFPDRFSGHQFPNYSSELNVNALLLGDSALYLCASSLKGATYEQYFGPGTRLTVT.

The V call is TRBV2, the J call TRBJ2-7; TRBD1 might be the D (6 bases). The CDR3 extends over 14 amino acids. Germline CDR1 is SNHLY and CDR2 is FYNNEI. The germline V and J ends were trimmed by 9 bases and 2 bases, with 17 bases remaining between them. The CDR3 DNA reads as TGTGCCAGTGCCATCGGGACACTAACCTACGAGCAGTACTTC. It codes for CASAIGTLTYEQYF.

The chain recombines TRBV4-3 with TRBJ2-7; 10 bases line up with TRBD1. Germline values: CDR1 LGHNA, CDR2 YSLEER. The CDR3 spans 16 residues. V shed 4 bases, J shed 3 bases, and the junction held 9 bases outside the gene matches. In DNA, the CDR3 is TGCGCCAGCAGCCCAACCCCGGGACAGGGGAGCTACGAGCAGTACTTC. Amino acid sequence: CASSPTPGQGSYEQYF.